The subject of this entry is one TCR beta chain. This specimen comes from a study of blood T cell repertoires in COVID-19. Study in general: Sites across the United States, Italy and Spain contributed samples from acute and convalescent COVID-19.

Per the original methods: Amplification of reference gene primers was used by the study to estimate nucleated cell counts. Assay used: immunoSEQ multiplex PCR; TCRdb lists only in-frame clones, some missing. V and J calls and clone size come straight from that table; D and trimming were deduced from the DNA. The sample contains around 300,000 clones, roughly 86% of which appear only once. Sequenced material: PBMCs or T cells enriched from blood (not recorded which). The receptor's source is a woman aged 18-29 years who had recovered from COVID-19.

The CDR3 loop is CASRSGGRVTEAFF. The CDR3 coding sequence is TGTGCCAGCAGGTCAGGGGGACGGGTCACTGAAGCTTTCTTT. The V gene is TRBV6-5, the J gene TRBJ1-1; TRBD1 aligns across 7 bases. CDR1 is MNHEY, CDR2 SVGAGI, per germline. This CDR3 spans 14 amino acids. Trimming at V came to 6 bases and at J to 4 bases, leaving 8 bases not matched to a gene.